This T cell receptor beta chain is drawn from a study of T cell changes during pregnancy in multiple sclerosis. TCRdb keeps only in-frame clones here, not all; method: immunoSEQ multiplex PCR. Altogether roughly 24,000 clones are present, more than 75% being singletons, with the ten largest covering roughly 1%. Germline lookup yields CDR1 MNHEY and CDR2 SVGAGI. The CDR3 is made up of 16 amino acids. The specimen was CD4+ T cells from peripheral blood mononuclear cells, collected in the second trimester of pregnancy. The TCR was taken from a female donor in good health, enrolled as a control in a pregnancy study. V is TRBV6-5 and J is TRBJ2-5, with TRBD2 identical over 7 bases. The J call may be faulty, since TRBJ2-7 better matches the DNA end. The CDR3 DNA follows: TGTGCCAGCAGTTACTCGACTAGCCGCTGGGACTACGAGCAGTACTTC. It is translated as CASSYSTSRWDYEQYF.